The next 28 T cell receptor beta chains were all read from a single sample in a study of long-term antiretroviral therapy in people with HIV (dated by TCRdb to 2021 to 2024). The immunoSEQ hsTCRB v3.0 assay was used at survey level resolution to sequence the TRB variable region. TCRdb took over this immuneACCESS table, retaining in-frame rearrangements with V and J assigned. Such tables are incomplete; in checked studies, under half of the missing clones stem from an unresolved V gene, and the remainder is unexplained. The sample records 20,000 to 25,000 clones, approximately 87% of which are singletons. The top ten clonotypes cover around 3% of the sample. The sequencing here drew on unsorted PBMCs, taken approximately 2.5 years after starting antiretroviral therapy. The receptors stem from a woman in her forties or fifties with HIV.

The chain couples TRBV15 to TRBJ1-4; D is uncertain. Germline V lookup: CDR1 LNHNV, CDR2 YYDKDF (reference sequence). CDR3 length equals 15 residues. V was clipped by 0 bases and J by 2 bases, with 7 bases between them. CDR3 in amino acids: CATSRDGFTNEKLFF. The CDR3 DNA sequence: TGTGCCACCAGCAGAGATGGGTTTACTAATGAAAAACTGTTTTTT.

The V and J genes are TRBV18 and TRBJ2-7; TRBD2 aligns across 8 bases. Trimming removed 2 bases from V and 5 bases from J; junction bases left unmatched: 17. The CDR3 covers 18 residues. The germline gives CDR1 KGHSH, CDR2 LQKENI. CDR3 region: CASSPYKFSGTRVNEQYF. As DNA, the CDR3 is TGTGCCAGCTCACCATATAAGTTTTCGGGGACTAGGGTTAACGAGCAGTACTTC.

The chain is built from TRBV19 and TRBJ1-2; D may be TRBD1 (5 bases). The CDR3 is 15 residues long. Germline values: CDR1 LNHDA, CDR2 SQIVND (reference sequence). V lost 1 base to trimming and J lost 8 bases, with 17 bases between them. CDR3 protein: CASSIAGDRQKGYTF. CDR3 DNA: TGTGCCAGTAGTATAGCGGGAGATAGACAGAAAGGCTACACCTTC.

V is TRBV6-9 and J is TRBJ2-7; 9 positions agree with TRBD1. Germline V CDR1 and CDR2: MNHGY, SVAAGI. The CDR3 spans 15 residues. The junction had 7 bases not matched to a gene; V was cut back by 7 bases and J by 0 bases. CDR3 in DNA: TGTGCCAGCATCGACAGGGGGGAGAGCTCCTACGAGCAGTACTTC. This translates into CASIDRGESSYEQYF.

The CDR3: CASSPTGLREQFF. CDR3 bases: TGTGCCAGCAGCCCAACCGGGCTTAGGGAGCAGTTCTTC. The V gene is TRBV7-7, the J gene TRBJ2-1; D remains ambiguous. The CDR3 extends over 13 amino acids. V lost 5 bases and J lost 10, with 15 bases in between. Germline V gene sequence: CDR1 SSHAT, CDR2 FNYEAQ (reference sequence).

This rearrangement joins TRBV7-3 to TRBJ1-1; the D gene is possibly TRBD1 (6 bases). The CDR3 covers 13 residues. The V gene lost 4 bases and the J gene lost 1 base, with 7 bases spanning the gap. Germline assignment: CDR1 SGHTA and CDR2 FQGTGA. CDR3 loop: CASSWTANTEAFF. DNA of the CDR3: TGTGCCAGCAGCTGGACAGCGAACACTGAAGCTTTCTTT.

The chain has TRBV10-3 and TRBJ1-5, with no clear D. Germline CDR1 reads ENHRY; CDR2 reads SYGVKD. CDR3 length: 14 residues. V shed 4 bases and J shed 3 bases, with 10 bases lying between them. CDR3: CAISGANHNQPQHF. CDR3 coding DNA: TGTGCCATCAGTGGAGCCAACCACAATCAGCCCCAGCATTTT.

This chain uses TRBV11-2 with TRBJ2-7; TRBD1 matches 8 bases. Germline-derived CDR1 and CDR2 are SGHAT and FQNNGV. The CDR3 loop spans 16 amino acids. J was trimmed by 3 bases and V by 0 bases; bases with no gene match: 7. CDR3 in amino acids: CASSLDLLGQGYEQYF. CDR3 sequence (DNA): TGTGCCAGCAGCTTAGATCTTCTAGGACAGGGCTACGAGCAGTACTTC.

The CDR3 region is CASSGQSTDTQYF. The CDR3 nucleotides read TGTGCCAGTAGCGGGCAGAGCACAGATACGCAGTATTTT. This sequence joins TRBV19 and TRBJ2-3, with D hard to call. CDR1 is LNHDA, CDR2 SQIVND, per germline (reference sequence). The length of the CDR3 is 13 residues. V lost 6 bases, J lost 0 bases, and 7 bases lay in between.

The chain joins TRBV9 to TRBJ1-2; D remains unclear. CDR1 SGDLS and CDR2 YYNGEE come from the germline V gene. Trimming pared 1 base from V and 3 bases from J, leaving 10 bases between. The CDR3 has 14 residues. CDR3 coding DNA: TGTGCCAGCAGCGTAACGGGTAACGACTATGGCTACACCTTC. It encodes CASSVTGNDYGYTF.

The J gene is TRBJ1-4, the V gene TRBV27; TRBD1 agrees at 10 bases. After removal of 7 bases from V and 5 bases from J, the junction contained 10 bases not matched to a gene. In germline, CDR1 is MNHEY, CDR2 SMNVEV (reference sequence). The CDR3 sequence is 16 residues long. For the CDR3, the DNA is TGTGCCAGCACTGACAGGGGGCCAAGCACAAATGAAAAACTGTTTTTT. Translation: CASTDRGPSTNEKLFF.

The chain combines TRBV28 with TRBJ2-7; TRBD1 aligns across 9 bases. In germline, CDR1 is MDHEN, CDR2 SYDVKM. With 8 bases clipped from V and 6 bases from J, the junction kept 8 bases outside the gene matches. The length of the CDR3 is 13 residues. The CDR3 DNA follows: TGTGCCAGCGGGACAGGGCAAGAGTCCGAGCAGTACTTC. Translating gives CASGTGQESEQYF.

This chain links TRBV10-3 with TRBJ2-7; the match to TRBD2 covers 10 bases. Trimming at V came to 3 bases and at J to 4 bases, leaving 6 bases not matched to a gene. Germline values: CDR1 ENHRY, CDR2 SYGVKD. The CDR3 runs 15 residues. The CDR3: CAISDGAGGPYEQYF. In nucleotides, the CDR3 is TGTGCCATCAGTGATGGAGCGGGAGGGCCTTACGAGCAGTACTTC.

The rearrangement joins TRBV28 to TRBJ1-1; D ambiguous. This CDR3 region has 13 residues. Germline V lookup: CDR1 MDHEN, CDR2 SYDVKM. Trimming took 4 bases from V and 1 from J, leaving 7 bases between them. The CDR3 nucleotides read TGTGCCAGCAGTTCTCTACAGAACACTGAAGCTTTCTTT. Its protein product is CASSSLQNTEAFF.

This chain uses TRBV19 with TRBJ2-7; D might be TRBD2 (6 bases). The V end lost 5 bases, the J end lost 5 bases, and 16 bases lay between the germline ends. Germline CDR1 reads LNHDA; CDR2 reads SQIVND (reference sequence). This CDR3 comprises 14 residues. The CDR3 loop is CASSPQAGRNEQYF. As DNA, the CDR3 is TGTGCCAGTAGTCCCCAGGCGGGACGCAACGAGCAGTACTTC.

J is TRBJ2-3 and V is TRBV19, with TRBD2 matching 10 bases. The CDR3 sequence is 18 residues long. Trimming at V came to 0 bases and at J to 4 bases, leaving 10 bases not matched to a gene. Germline loops: CDR1 LNHDA, CDR2 SQIVND (reference sequence). The CDR3 loop is CASSIDPPAGGPSDTQYF. As DNA, the CDR3 is TGTGCCAGTAGTATAGATCCCCCAGCGGGAGGGCCCTCAGATACGCAGTATTTT.

V usage is TRBV12-5 and J usage is TRBJ2-1; 11 bases match TRBD2. The CDR3 loop spans 14 amino acids. Germline values: CDR1 LGHNT, CDR2 FRNRAP. The V segment lost 3 bases and the J segment 8 bases; nucleotides outside the gene matches: 3. The CDR3 spells CASGLTSGSYEQFF. CDR3 nucleotide sequence: TGTGCTAGTGGTTTAACTAGCGGGAGCTATGAGCAGTTCTTC.

V is TRBV28 and J is TRBJ2-1; 9 bases map to TRBD2. The CDR3 length is 14 residues. Trimming removed 3 bases from V and 8 bases from J; junction bases left unmatched: 5. Germline V CDR1 and CDR2: MDHEN, SYDVKM. The CDR3 bases are TGTGCCAGCAGTTTCGGCGGGAGGGGTTATGAGCAGTTCTTC. It yields the protein CASSFGGRGYEQFF. The full variable domain, completed using reference TRBV28 and TRBJ2-1, is DVKVTQSSRYLVKRTGEKVFLECVQDMDHENMFWYRQDPGLGLRLIYFSYDVKMKEKGDIPEGYSVSREKKERFSLILESASTNQTSMYLCASSFGGRGYEQFFGPGTRLTVL.

A single count supports this clone. V and J are TRBV18 and TRBJ1-2; D possibly corresponds to TRBD1 (5 bases). The V end lost 0 bases, the J end lost 6 bases, and 8 bases lay between the germline ends. Germline CDR1 and CDR2: KGHSH and LQKENI. The CDR3 loop spans 13 amino acids. In nucleotides, the CDR3 is TGTGCCAGCTCACCACCGATAGGGGATGGCTACACCTTC. Its translation is CASSPPIGDGYTF.

The J gene is TRBJ2-1, the V gene TRBV9; no definite D call. V was shortened by 2 bases and J by 3 bases, with 15 bases between the two germline ends. Germline V gene sequence: CDR1 SGDLS, CDR2 YYNGEE. The CDR3 is made up of 16 amino acids. The CDR3 loop is CASSVEPEVDYNEQFF. The CDR3 DNA follows: TGTGCCAGCAGCGTCGAACCGGAAGTCGACTACAATGAGCAGTTCTTC. The entire variable domain, with the rest obtained from reference TRBV9 and TRBJ2-1, is as follows: DSGVTQTPKHLITATGQRVTLRCSPRSGDLSVYWYQQSLDQGLQFLIQYYNGEERAKGNILERFSAQQFPDLHSELNLSSLELGDSALYFCASSVEPEVDYNEQFFGPGTRLTVL.

This clone was observed once. The rearrangement joins TRBV10-3 to TRBJ1-2; D unclear. V lost 4 bases to trimming and J lost 2 bases, with 11 bases between them. This CDR3 is 14 amino acids long. CDR1 and CDR2 from the germline V gene are ENHRY and SYGVKD. DNA for the CDR3: TGTGCCATCAGTGGCCGAGAGACCAACTATGGCTACACCTTC. Encoded protein: CAISGRETNYGYTF.

The CDR3 reads CASSPGQSYEQYF. The CDR3 region has the DNA TGCGCCAGCAGCCCGGGACAGTCCTACGAGCAGTACTTC. The rearrangement uses TRBV5-1 and TRBJ2-7; TRBD1 matches at 7 bases. CDR3 length: 13 amino acids. The germline gives CDR1 SGHRS, CDR2 YFSETQ. V trimming: 4 bases; J trimming: 1 base; junction bases outside the gene matches: 2.

This chain uses TRBV27 with TRBJ2-1; 7 bases map to TRBD2. Germline V gene sequence: CDR1 MNHEY, CDR2 SMNVEV (reference sequence). The CDR3 has 12 residues. Unmatched junction bases numbered 8, after V lost 3 bases and J lost 15 bases. The chain's CDR3 is CASSFYPGTTFF. Here the CDR3 DNA reads TGTGCCAGCAGTTTCTACCCTGGGACTACGTTCTTC.

This clone appeared a few times. The chain is built from TRBV28 and TRBJ2-7, with D perhaps TRBD1 or TRBD2 (5 bases each). V lost 7 bases to trimming and J lost 1 base, with 14 bases between them. Germline loops: CDR1 MDHEN, CDR2 SYDVKM. This CDR3 has 14 amino acids. The CDR3 is CASNPGGFSYEQYF. The DNA for the CDR3 is TGTGCCAGCAACCCTGGGGGTTTTTCCTACGAGCAGTACTTC.

This chain connects TRBV7-9 to TRBJ2-5; 7 nucleotides line up with TRBD2. Germline loops: CDR1 SEHNR, CDR2 FQNEAQ (reference sequence). The V gene end was trimmed by 6 bases and the J gene end by 3 bases; junction bases not matched to a gene: 10. This CDR3 region has 15 residues. The CDR3 region is CASSNLGTTEETQYF. The CDR3 coding sequence is TGTGCCAGCAGTAACCTCGGGACTACTGAAGAGACCCAGTACTTC.

This chain connects TRBV4-1 to TRBJ2-7; the match to TRBD1 covers 7 bases. J gave up 4 bases and V 1 base, and 1 base lay outside the gene matches. Germline CDR1 and CDR2: MGHRA and YSYEKL. This CDR3 has 13 residues. The CDR3 region has the DNA TGCGCCAGCAGCCAAGGGGACAGTTACGAGCAGTACTTC. Its translation is CASSQGDSYEQYF.

The gene calls are TRBV4-1 and TRBJ1-1; no reliable D call. Germline CDR1 MGHRA, CDR2 YSYEKL. The CDR3 extends over 15 amino acids. Trimming stripped 0 bases from V and 5 bases from J, with 13 bases between. CDR3 DNA: TGCGCCAGCAGCCAAGATTACAGTTGGAGAACTGAAGCTTTCTTT. Residues: CASSQDYSWRTEAFF.

The chain uses TRBV6-1 and TRBJ2-3, with unresolved D. The V end lost 4 bases, the J end lost 6 bases, and 11 bases lay between the germline ends. CDR1 and CDR2 (germline): MNHNS, SASEGT. This CDR3 has 13 amino acids. The CDR3 loop reads CASSVTLYDTQYF. CDR3 nucleotide sequence: TGTGCCAGCAGTGTGACCCTCTACGATACGCAGTATTTT.